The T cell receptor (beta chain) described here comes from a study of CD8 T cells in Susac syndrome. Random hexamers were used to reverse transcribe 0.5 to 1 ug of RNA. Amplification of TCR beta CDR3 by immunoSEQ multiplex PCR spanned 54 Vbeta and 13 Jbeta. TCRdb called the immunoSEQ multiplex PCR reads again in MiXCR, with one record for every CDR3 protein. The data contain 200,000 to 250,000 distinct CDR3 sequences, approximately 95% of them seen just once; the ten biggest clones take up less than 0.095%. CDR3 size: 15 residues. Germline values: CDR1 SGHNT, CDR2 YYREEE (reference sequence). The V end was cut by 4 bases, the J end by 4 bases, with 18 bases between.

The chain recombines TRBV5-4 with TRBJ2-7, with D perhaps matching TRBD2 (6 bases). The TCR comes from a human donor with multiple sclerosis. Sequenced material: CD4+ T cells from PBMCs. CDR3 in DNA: TGTGCCAGCAGCGGAAGGGACTCACCGGGGTACGAGCAGTACTTC. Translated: CASSGRDSPGYEQYF. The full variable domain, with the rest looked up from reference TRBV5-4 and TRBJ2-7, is ETGVTQSPTHLIKTRGQQVTLRCSSQSGHNTVSWYQQALGQGPQFIFQYYREEENGRGNFPPRFSGLQFPNYSSELNVNALELDDSALYLCASSGRDSPGYEQYFGPGTRLTVT.